This T cell receptor beta chain is drawn from a study of a mutant IDH1 vaccine in newly diagnosed glioma. Time point noted: baseline, week 1 (first vaccination visit). Treatment given: pre-vaccination baseline after standard-of-care therapy. CDR1 WSHSY and CDR2 SAAADI come from the germline V gene. With 6 bases clipped from V and 1 base from J, the junction kept 10 bases outside the gene matches. CDR3 size: 17 residues. Using immunoSEQ multiplex PCR, the repertoire was profiled, and TCRdb retains in-frame clones only, with some absent. The table lists around 64,000 clones, around 82% of them singletons.

The sequencing used peripheral blood mononuclear cells (PBMCs), collected from a glioma patient treated with radiotherapy, temozolomide or both. This chain uses TRBV10-2 with TRBJ2-7; 12 nucleotides line up with TRBD2. The clonotype originates from a young woman with glioma. Some clones in this sample may be carry-over from other donors' samples. The CDR3 region has the DNA TGCGCCAGCAGCCTACTAGCGGGAGGCTTTGGGTCCTACGAGCAGTACTTC. Protein product: CASSLLAGGFGSYEQYF.